Presented here are 17 T cell receptor beta chains from one specimen sequenced in a study of shared clonotypes between healthy human individuals. Naive-designated CD8 cells lacked CD45RO, were positively enriched for CCR7, and omitted terminally differentiated effector memory CD45RA+ cells. The protocol was immunoSEQ multiplex PCR, while the TCRdb copy is restricted to in-frame clones and leaves out a portion. The table lists about 820,000 clones, 80% to 95% of them singletons. Sample: naive CD8+ T cells sorted from blood. These receptors originate from a man aged 25-45 years in good health.

Written as DNA, the CDR3 is TGTGCCAGCAGCCTTCCGAACACCGGGGAGCTGTTTTTT. Translated: CASSLPNTGELFF. The V and J genes are TRBV11-1 and TRBJ2-2; D remains ambiguous. The V gene lost 5 bases and the J gene lost 0 bases, with 4 bases spanning the gap. CDR3 length: 13 amino acids. Germline values: CDR1 SGHAT, CDR2 FQDESV (reference sequence).

The chain joins TRBV29-1 to TRBJ2-1, with no clear D. Looked up from germline, CDR1 is SQVTM and CDR2 is ANQGSEA. There are 14 residues in the CDR3. The V end lost 3 bases, the J end lost 7 bases, and 16 bases lay between the germline ends. CDR3 loop: CSVEALTSPNEQFF. In nucleotides, the CDR3 is TGCAGCGTTGAGGCTCTGACTTCCCCTAATGAGCAGTTCTTC.

The chain uses TRBV7-8 and TRBJ2-7; 8 bases are a match to TRBD1. Germline loops: CDR1 SGHVS, CDR2 FQNEAQ. There are 16 residues in the CDR3. J lost 3 bases, V lost 5 bases, and 12 bases had no gene match. The CDR3, as DNA: TGTGCCAGCAGCACTAAACCACAGGGGGGAGGCTACGAGCAGTACTTC. Translated, it gives CASSTKPQGGGYEQYF.

V usage is TRBV6-5 and J usage is TRBJ2-1, with 13 nucleotides matching TRBD2. J was trimmed by 13 bases and V by 2 bases; bases with no gene match: 11. This CDR3 is 16 amino acids long. Germline-derived CDR1 and CDR2 are MNHEY and SVGAGI. The CDR3 DNA reads as TGTGCCAGCAGTTACACACAAACTAGCGGGAGGGATATCCAGTTCTTC. Translated, it gives CASSYTQTSGRDIQFF.

The J gene is TRBJ2-5, the V gene TRBV2, with TRBD2 matching over 7 bases. Germline CDR1 is SNHLY and CDR2 is FYNNEI. The CDR3 loop spans 16 amino acids. Unmatched junction bases numbered 10, after V lost 1 base and J lost 5 bases. The CDR3 DNA reads as TGTGCCAGCAGTGAAGACGGGGCGGGAGACGCGGAGACCCAGTACTTC. Translation: CASSEDGAGDAETQYF.

The chain links TRBV29-1 to TRBJ2-7; TRBD1 agrees at 7 bases. The CDR3 is made up of 11 amino acids. CDR1 is SQVTM and CDR2 is ANQGSEA in the germline V gene. J gave up 3 bases and V 5 bases, and 1 base lay outside the gene matches. This CDR3 reads CSVRTGYEQYF. The CDR3 DNA follows: TGCAGCGTTAGGACAGGCTACGAGCAGTACTTC.

This chain connects TRBV28 to TRBJ1-5; maybe TRBD1 (5 bases). V shed 2 bases and J shed 6 bases, with 8 bases lying between them. Looked up from germline, CDR1 is MDHEN and CDR2 is SYDVKM. The CDR3 contains 13 residues. The CDR3 coding sequence is TGTGCCAGCAGTTTAGGGGGGATTCAGCCCCAGCATTTT. Amino acid sequence: CASSLGGIQPQHF.

This chain joins TRBV28 and TRBJ2-2; 8 bases line up with TRBD1. The V gene end was trimmed by 6 bases and the J gene end by 6 bases; junction bases not matched to a gene: 9. Germline V gives CDR1 MDHEN, CDR2 SYDVKM. This CDR3 spans 15 amino acids. CDR3 in amino acids: CASSPRTGNSGELFF. Here the CDR3 DNA reads TGTGCCAGCAGCCCTAGGACAGGGAATTCCGGGGAGCTGTTTTTT.

V usage is TRBV4-1 and J usage is TRBJ2-7; TRBD2 matches at 8 bases. V shed 1 base, J shed 6 bases, and the junction held 11 bases outside the gene matches. CDR1 and CDR2 (germline): MGHRA, YSYEKL. CDR3 size: 16 residues. The CDR3, as DNA: TGCGCCAGCAGCCAAGCTCCGGGACTAGGGGAGTCCGAGCAGTACTTC. It codes for CASSQAPGLGESEQYF.

J is TRBJ2-1 and V is TRBV6-1, with D perhaps TRBD1 (6 bases). Between the trimmed V and J ends, which lost 8 bases and 4 bases, there was a span of 18 bases. Germline CDR1 reads MNHNS; CDR2 reads SASEGT. The CDR3 is 15 residues long. The chain's CDR3 is CASPADSSYYNEQFF. The CDR3 bases are TGTGCCAGCCCAGCGGACAGTTCATATTACAATGAGCAGTTCTTC.

The chain carries TRBV7-2 and TRBJ2-2; 7 nucleotides line up with TRBD1. Per germline, CDR1 SGHTA and CDR2 FQGNSA. Germline trimming cut 5 bases from V and 7 bases from J; bases unmatched to any gene: 16. The CDR3 runs 17 residues. The CDR3: CASSLRWTGARRGELFF. The CDR3 region has the DNA TGTGCCAGCAGCCTCAGATGGACAGGCGCACGTCGCGGGGAGCTGTTTTTT. Looking up the rest from reference TRBV7-2 and TRBJ2-2 gives the full variable domain: GAGVSQSPSNKVTEKGKDVELRCDPISGHTALYWYRQSLGQGLEFLIYFQGNSAPDKSGLPSDRFSAERTGGSVSTLTIQRTQQEDSAVYLCASSLRWTGARRGELFFGEGSRLTVL.

The chain couples TRBV7-9 to TRBJ1-2; tentatively, D is TRBD1 (6 bases). This CDR3 is 14 amino acids long. The V gene lost 5 bases and the J gene lost 5 bases, with 15 bases spanning the gap. CDR1 SEHNR and CDR2 FQNEAQ come from the germline V gene (reference sequence). CDR3 in DNA: TGTGCCAGCAGCACCAGACAGGTTCCTTATGGCTACACCTTC. Its translation is CASSTRQVPYGYTF.

The chain combines TRBV30 with TRBJ1-5, with 7 bases that match TRBD1. V dropped 2 bases and J dropped 1; count of bases not matched to a gene: 5. Germline V gives CDR1 GTSNPN, CDR2 SVGIG (reference sequence). This CDR3 is 15 amino acids long. The CDR3 coding sequence is TGTGCCTGGAGTCCCGGACAGGAAAGCAATCAGCCCCAGCATTTT. Translation gives CAWSPGQESNQPQHF.

This chain joins TRBV29-1 and TRBJ2-2; D gene ambiguous. The CDR3 is 13 amino acids. Per the germline V gene, CDR1 is SQVTM and CDR2 is ANQGSEA. Trimming took 0 bases from V and 6 from J, leaving 8 bases between them. In nucleotides, the CDR3 is TGCAGCGTTGAAGATTCTAACCCCGGGGAGCTGTTTTTT. Protein sequence: CSVEDSNPGELFF.

This rearrangement joins TRBV9 to TRBJ2-7; the D call may be TRBD1 or TRBD2 (5 bases each). Trimming stripped 3 bases from V and 0 bases from J, with 10 bases between. Per germline, CDR1 SGDLS and CDR2 YYNGEE. The CDR3 is made up of 14 amino acids. This CDR3 is CASSGGVFSYEQYF. CDR3 in DNA: TGTGCCAGCAGCGGAGGGGTCTTCTCCTACGAGCAGTACTTC.

This sequence joins TRBV7-9 and TRBJ1-3; D gene uncertain. V gave up 5 bases and J gave up 3 bases, with 8 bases separating them. The CDR3 spans 13 residues. Germline assignment: CDR1 SEHNR and CDR2 FQNEAQ (reference sequence). Here the CDR3 DNA reads TGTGCCAGCAGCCCCCCAAATGGAAACACCATATATTTT. Translated, it gives CASSPPNGNTIYF.

This chain connects TRBV7-6 to TRBJ2-7; unclear D gene. The CDR3 is 13 residues long. Trimming cost V 4 bases and J 3 bases, with 10 bases left between them. Germline CDR1 reads SGHVS; CDR2 reads FNYEAQ. The CDR3 loop reads CASSSSTGYEQYF. Written as DNA, the CDR3 is TGTGCCAGCAGCTCATCGACGGGCTACGAGCAGTACTTC.